The clone carrying this TCR beta chain came up many times. Trimming cost V 5 bases and J 6 bases; bases outside gene matches: 8. CDR1 and CDR2 (germline): DFQATT, SNEGSKA (reference sequence). The CDR3 is 15 amino acids. The data originate from a study of HIV-infected patients and healthy controls. TCRdb analysed the 5' RACE reads with MiXCR anew, one entry per CDR3 protein. Of tens of thousands of distinct CDR3 sequences listed, around 16% are singletons. The sample taken for sequencing was CD4+ T cells from blood. This clonotype was obtained from a human donor in good health. This chain joins TRBV20-1 and TRBJ2-1, with 12 bases fitting TRBD2. CDR3 nucleotide sequence: TGCAGTGCTCGGCGACTAGCGGGAGTTGCCAATGAGCAGTTCTTC. Translated, it gives CSARRLAGVANEQFF.